The present T cell receptor (beta chain) was sequenced within a study of cytomegalovirus exposure and HLA in healthy donors. The PCR ran on 60 Vbeta and 13 Jbeta primers. The assay was immunoSEQ multiplex PCR, and TCRdb's table has in-frame clones only and misses some. In the table there are roughly 150,000 clones, over 80% of which are singletons. The V end was cut by 6 bases, the J end by 3 bases, with 15 bases between. CDR1 is ENHRY and CDR2 is SYGVKD in the germline V gene. There are 15 residues in the CDR3. This clone appeared a few times. This clonotype originated in a young woman in good health and CMV-seronegative. Sequencing input: PBMCs. The V call is TRBV10-3, the J call TRBJ1-5, with D unclear. The CDR3 loop is CAISVAGGNNQPQHF. In DNA form, the CDR3 reads TGTGCCATCAGCGTCGCAGGAGGTAACAATCAGCCCCAGCATTTT.